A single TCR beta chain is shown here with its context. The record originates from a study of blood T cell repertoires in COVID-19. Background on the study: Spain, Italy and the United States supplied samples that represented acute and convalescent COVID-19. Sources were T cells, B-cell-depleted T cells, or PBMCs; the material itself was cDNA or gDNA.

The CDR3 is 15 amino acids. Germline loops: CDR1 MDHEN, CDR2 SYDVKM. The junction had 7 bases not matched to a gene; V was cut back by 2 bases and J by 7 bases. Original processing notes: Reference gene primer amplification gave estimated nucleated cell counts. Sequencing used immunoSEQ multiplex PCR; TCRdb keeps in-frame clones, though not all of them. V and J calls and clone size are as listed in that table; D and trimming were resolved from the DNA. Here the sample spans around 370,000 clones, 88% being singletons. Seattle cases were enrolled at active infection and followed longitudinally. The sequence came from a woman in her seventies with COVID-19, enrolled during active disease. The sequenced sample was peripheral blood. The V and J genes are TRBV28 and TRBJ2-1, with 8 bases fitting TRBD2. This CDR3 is CASSLQGGGRNEQFF. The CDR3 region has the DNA TGTGCCAGCAGTTTACAAGGCGGGGGGAGGAATGAGCAGTTCTTC. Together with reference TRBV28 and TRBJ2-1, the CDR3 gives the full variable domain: DVKVTQSSRYLVKRTGEKVFLECVQDMDHENMFWYRQDPGLGLRLIYFSYDVKMKEKGDIPEGYSVSREKKERFSLILESASTNQTSMYLCASSLQGGGRNEQFFGPGTRLTVL.